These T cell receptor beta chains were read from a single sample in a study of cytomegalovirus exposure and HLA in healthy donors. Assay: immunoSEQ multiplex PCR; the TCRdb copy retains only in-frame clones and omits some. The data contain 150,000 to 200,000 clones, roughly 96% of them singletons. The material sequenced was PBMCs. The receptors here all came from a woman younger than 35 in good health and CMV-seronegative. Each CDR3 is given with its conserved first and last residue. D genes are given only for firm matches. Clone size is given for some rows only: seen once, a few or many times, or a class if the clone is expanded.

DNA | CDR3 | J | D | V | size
TGTGCCAGCAGTTCGGGACTAGCCACCGGGGAGCTGTTTTTT | CASSSGLATGELFF | TRBJ2-2 | TRBD2 | TRBV7-8 | -
TGTGCCAGCAGGGTCACAGGGCAGCCGGGGGAGCTGTTTTTT | CASRVTGQPGELFF | TRBJ2-2 | - | TRBV7-2 | -
TGTGCCAGCAGCTTGCACGGAGGGGAGCAGTACTTC | CASSLHGGEQYF | TRBJ2-7 | - | TRBV7-9 | few
TGCAGCGCCCCGGACAGGGTAGACTATGGCTACACCTTC | CSAPDRVDYGYTF | TRBJ1-2 | TRBD1 | TRBV29-1 | once
TGCGCCAGCAGCTTCTTTGCAGATACGCAGTATTTT | CASSFFADTQYF | TRBJ2-3 | - | TRBV5-1 | -
TGTGCCAGCAGGGGGACAGGGGAGAATGAGCAGTTCTTC | CASRGTGENEQFF | TRBJ2-1 | TRBD1 | TRBV27 | -
TGCGCCAGCAGCCGGAGACTAGCGGGGGGGGAAGATACGCAGTATTTT | CASSRRLAGGEDTQYF | TRBJ2-3 | TRBD2 | TRBV5-1 | once
TGTGCCAGCGGACAGGGATCCTACGAGCAGTACTTC | CASGQGSYEQYF | TRBJ2-7 | TRBD1 | TRBV27 | -
TGTGCCAGCACCAAGGGTGGGGAGAGGCCGATGAAGCTGTTTTTT | CASTKGGERPMKLFF | TRBJ2-2 | - | TRBV6-6 | -
TGTGCCACCAGCCCCAGGATAAATGAAAAACTGTTTTTT | CATSPRINEKLFF | TRBJ1-4 | - | TRBV15 | -
TGTGCCAGCAGCTTAGGCCCGGTCCTGCCCCAGCATTTT | CASSLGPVLPQHF | TRBJ1-5 | - | TRBV7-8 | -
TGCGCCAGCAGCCGAGGGACAGGGGAATCCTACGAGCAGTACTTC | CASSRGTGESYEQYF | TRBJ2-7 | TRBD1 | TRBV5-1 | -
TGTGCCAGCAGTGCGGTACTAGCGGGGGCCCCCGGGGAGACCCAGTACTTC | CASSAVLAGAPGETQYF | TRBJ2-5 | TRBD2 | TRBV6-1 | -
TGTGCCAGCTCACCGGGGACAGCAAACTATGGCTACACCTTC | CASSPGTANYGYTF | TRBJ1-2 | TRBD1 | TRBV18 | -
TGTGCCAGCAGTGACCCTGGACTTGTATACACCGGGGAGCTGTTTTTT | CASSDPGLVYTGELFF | TRBJ2-2 | - | TRBV6-1 | -
TGTGCCAGCGGAAGGACACAAAATGAAAAACTGTTTTTT | CASGRTQNEKLFF | TRBJ1-4 | - | TRBV6-5 | -
TGTGCCAGCACCAGGGGGCCGACCGGGGAGCTGTTTTTT | CASTRGPTGELFF | TRBJ2-2 | TRBD1 | TRBV7-9 | -
TGTGCCAGCAGCGTTTTCCCAGGGGCTGTGGACTATGGCTACACCTTC | CASSVFPGAVDYGYTF | TRBJ1-2 | - | TRBV9 | -
TGTGCCAGCAGTTTCGCCGGGACAGACGTGACTGAAGCTTTCTTT | CASSFAGTDVTEAFF | TRBJ1-1 | TRBD1 | TRBV28 | -
TGTGCCAGCAGCCGGGAGAGCCTTCGGGGAAACACCATATATTTT | CASSRESLRGNTIYF | TRBJ1-3 | - | TRBV6-5 | -
TGCAGCGTTGGGCGCGGGGGGGCTGATACGCAGTATTTT | CSVGRGGADTQYF | TRBJ2-3 | TRBD2 | TRBV29-1 | -
TGTGCCAGCAGCGAGAGACAGGGGGCTACCGGGGAGCTGTTTTTT | CASSERQGATGELFF | TRBJ2-2 | TRBD1 | TRBV6-6 | -
TGTGCCAGCAGCCAAGTGGTCGACATCCATTCACCCCTCCACTTT | CASSQVVDIHSPLHF | TRBJ1-6 | - | TRBV4-2 | -
TGTGCCAGCAGCCTAGGGAAAGGGGGTAGGGGCACAGATACGCAGTATTTT | CASSLGKGGRGTDTQYF | TRBJ2-3 | - | TRBV5-8 | -
TGCGCCAGCAGCGACGGCGCAGGGCTTGGAAACACCATATATTTT | CASSDGAGLGNTIYF | TRBJ1-3 | - | TRBV5-1 | -
TGTGCCAGCAGTTCGTTAAACTATAATTCACCCCTCCACTTT | CASSSLNYNSPLHF | TRBJ1-6 | - | TRBV27 | -
TGTGCCAGCAGCTGGGGGTCAGGGGGCTCCTACGAGCAGTACTTC | CASSWGSGGSYEQYF | TRBJ2-7 | TRBD1 | TRBV5-6 | -
TGCAGTGCTAGGTACAGGGATGGCTACACCTTC | CSARYRDGYTF | TRBJ1-2 | - | TRBV20-1 | -
TGCGCCAGCAGCCAAGGGTCTAAGCCGAACACCGGGGAGCTGTTTTTT | CASSQGSKPNTGELFF | TRBJ2-2 | - | TRBV4-1 | -
TGTGCCACCAGCAACTACAGGGGGCGGACCGATGGCTACACCTTC | CATSNYRGRTDGYTF | TRBJ1-2 | TRBD1 | TRBV15 | -
TGTGCCAGCAGCCAAGAGCAGGGTCTGGGCAATGAGCAGTTCTTC | CASSQEQGLGNEQFF | TRBJ2-1 | - | TRBV4-2 | -
TGTGCCCTGGGCCTTCCGCCTGAAAAACTGTTTTTT | CALGLPPEKLFF | TRBJ1-4 | - | TRBV30 | -
TGTGCCAGCAGTGCGTACCCTGGGGCCAACGTCCTGACTTTC | CASSAYPGANVLTF | TRBJ2-6 | - | TRBV9 | -
TGTGCCAGCAGCTTCGACAGGGGGACTACCTACGAGCAGTACTTC | CASSFDRGTTYEQYF | TRBJ2-7 | TRBD1 | TRBV5-4 | -
TGTGCCTGGAGTCTGGGGGGTCTTAGCGAGCAGTACTTC | CAWSLGGLSEQYF | TRBJ2-7 | - | TRBV30 | -
TGTGCCAGCAGTTACTTGGGCGGGGACTCCTACGAGCAGTACTTC | CASSYLGGDSYEQYF | TRBJ2-7 | - | TRBV6-5 | -
TGCGCCAGCAGCTTGAGCCCGGGACAGGGGATAGGTTACACCTTC | CASSLSPGQGIGYTF | TRBJ1-2 | TRBD1 | TRBV5-1 | -
TGTGCCACCAGCAGAGATCTCGGAGCGAATCAGCCCCAGCATTTT | CATSRDLGANQPQHF | TRBJ1-5 | - | TRBV15 | -
TGTGCCAGCAGCCCCAGACAGGGGGCGGGGGGTGGAGAGACCCAGTACTTC | CASSPRQGAGGGETQYF | TRBJ2-5 | TRBD1 | TRBV9 | -
TGCAGCGTTGAGGACACCTTCGGAGAGACCCAGTACTTC | CSVEDTFGETQYF | TRBJ2-5 | - | TRBV29-1 | -